This T cell receptor (beta chain) was identified during a study of cytomegalovirus exposure and HLA in healthy donors. Study conclusions and caveats: The study labeled 164 TCR beta chains cytomegalovirus-associated. About 90% or about 30% of the time was how often most TCR beta V segments were productive, according to an earlier analysis.

This clone is a singleton in its sample. Its target is not known. Primers for the PCR totalled 60 Vbeta and 13 Jbeta. The assay was immunoSEQ multiplex PCR, and TCRdb's table has in-frame clones only and misses some. The sample lists some 76,000 clones; 78% were seen once. What was sequenced was PBMCs. The sequence was collected from a middle-aged woman in good health and CMV-seropositive.

The CDR3 DNA reads TGTGCCAGCAGGAGACAGGGGGATAATGAAAAACTGTTTTTT. Protein: CASRRQGDNEKLFF. The rearrangement uses TRBV27 and TRBJ1-4; 9 bases are a match to TRBD1. V shed 6 bases and J 4 bases; nucleotides not matched to a gene: 3. The CDR3 covers 14 residues. The germline V gene has CDR1 MNHEY and CDR2 SMNVEV (reference sequence).